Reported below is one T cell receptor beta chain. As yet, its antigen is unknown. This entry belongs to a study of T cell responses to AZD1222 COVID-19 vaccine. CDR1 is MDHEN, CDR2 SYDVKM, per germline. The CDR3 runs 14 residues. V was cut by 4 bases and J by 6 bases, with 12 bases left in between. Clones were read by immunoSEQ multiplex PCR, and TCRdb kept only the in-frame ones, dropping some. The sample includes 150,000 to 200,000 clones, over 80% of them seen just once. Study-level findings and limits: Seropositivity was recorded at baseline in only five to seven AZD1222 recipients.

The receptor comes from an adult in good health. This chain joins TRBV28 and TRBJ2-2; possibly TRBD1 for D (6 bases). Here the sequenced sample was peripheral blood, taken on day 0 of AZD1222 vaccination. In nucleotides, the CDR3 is TGTGCCAGCAGTTCCTACAGGGCGGCCGGGGAGCTGTTTTTT. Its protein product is CASSSYRAAGELFF.